The 20 T cell receptor beta chains reported below all come from one sample, sequenced in a study of cytomegalovirus exposure and HLA in healthy donors. The PCR ran on 60 Vbeta and 13 Jbeta primers. Sequencing was performed with immunoSEQ multiplex PCR; in TCRdb, only in-frame clones are kept and a portion is missing. The table includes about 190,000 clones, over 70% detected once. The sequenced sample consisted of PBMCs. The receptors originated from a woman younger than 35 in good health and CMV-seronegative.

This chain links TRBV28 with TRBJ2-7, with TRBD1 matching over 9 bases. This CDR3 is 14 amino acids long. Germline assignment: CDR1 MDHEN and CDR2 SYDVKM. V lost 2 bases and J lost 6; bases outside the gene matches: 5. CDR3 in amino acids: CASSLTGQGGEQYF. As DNA, the CDR3 is TGTGCCAGCAGTTTAACGGGACAGGGCGGCGAGCAGTACTTC.

This chain joins TRBV7-2 and TRBJ2-5; D not resolved. CDR1 is SGHTA and CDR2 is FQGNSA in the germline V gene. Trimming pared 5 bases from V and 7 bases from J, leaving 17 bases between. This CDR3 is 14 amino acids long. CDR3 loop: CASSPSPEKVTQYF. CDR3 in DNA: TGTGCCAGCAGCCCTTCACCGGAGAAGGTGACCCAGTACTTC.

This clone was seen once. This chain uses TRBV5-1 with TRBJ2-1, with TRBD1 matching 9 bases. Germline CDR1 SGHRS, CDR2 YFSETQ. J was trimmed by 3 bases and V by 3 bases; bases with no gene match: 1. The length of the CDR3 is 14 residues. DNA for the CDR3: TGCGCCAGCAGCTCGGACAGGGGCTACAATGAGCAGTTCTTC. It specifies CASSSDRGYNEQFF. Complete variable domain (other parts from reference TRBV5-1 and TRBJ2-1): KAGVTQTPRYLIKTRGQQVTLSCSPISGHRSVSWYQQTPGQGLQFLFEYFSETQRNKGNFPGRFSGRQFSNSRSEMNVSTLELGDSALYLCASSSDRGYNEQFFGPGTRLTVL.

For this clone: The identical CDR3 is also encoded by other nucleotide sequences in the sample. The rearrangement uses TRBV6-5 and TRBJ2-7, with a possible D match to TRBD2 (5 bases). The CDR3 has 14 amino acids. CDR1 and CDR2 (germline): MNHEY, SVGAGI. V was clipped by 2 bases and J by 2 bases, with 10 bases between them. CDR3 protein: CASSYSGEAYEQYF. CDR3 DNA: TGTGCCAGCAGTTACAGCGGCGAGGCCTACGAGCAGTACTTC.

V and J are TRBV6-5 and TRBJ1-2; 7 nucleotides match TRBD1. CDR1 and CDR2 (germline): MNHEY, SVGAGI. V was clipped by 10 bases and J by 6 bases; unmatched bases: 2. The CDR3 covers 10 residues. CDR3 region: CANDRDGYTF. CDR3 nucleotide sequence: TGTGCCAACGACAGGGATGGCTACACCTTC.

This chain joins TRBV20-1 and TRBJ2-7, with D perhaps TRBD1 (5 bases). V was clipped by 6 bases and J by 6 bases, with 9 bases between them. The CDR3 covers 10 residues. Looked up from germline, CDR1 is DFQATT and CDR2 is SNEGSKA (reference sequence). The CDR3 DNA reads as TGCAGTGCCAGCAGGGCCGAGCAGTACTTC. This encodes CSASRAEQYF.

This chain links TRBV10-2 with TRBJ2-7; no clear D gene. In germline, CDR1 is WSHSY, CDR2 SAAADI. CDR3 length: 12 residues. The V and J ends lost 3 bases and 3 bases respectively, with 6 bases between them. The CDR3 region is CASSESSYEQYF. CDR3 coding DNA: TGCGCCAGCAGTGAATCCAGCTACGAGCAGTACTTC.

The chain carries TRBV4-1 and TRBJ2-5, with D hard to call. The germline gives CDR1 MGHRA, CDR2 YSYEKL. The CDR3 totals 15 residues. Trimming pared 0 bases from V and 1 base from J, leaving 9 bases between. This CDR3 reads CASSQDRSPQETQYF. The DNA of the CDR3 is TGCGCCAGCAGCCAAGACAGATCCCCCCAAGAGACCCAGTACTTC.

The chain carries TRBV28 and TRBJ1-5; possibly TRBD1 for D (6 bases). This CDR3 is 21 amino acids long. The germline V gene has CDR1 MDHEN and CDR2 SYDVKM. V lost 3 bases to trimming and J lost 1 base, with 28 bases between them. The CDR3 spells CASSFKYRGGAWRASNQPQHF. The CDR3 DNA sequence: TGTGCCAGCAGTTTCAAATACCGGGGGGGGGCATGGCGAGCGAGCAATCAGCCCCAGCATTTT.

The V call is TRBV19, the J call TRBJ2-2; 8 nucleotides match TRBD2. This CDR3 region has 14 residues. Germline CDR1 LNHDA, CDR2 SQIVND (reference sequence). With V trimmed by 7 bases and J by 1 base, 2 bases remained unmatched. DNA for the CDR3: TGTGCCAGTAACGCGGGGGGGAACACCGGGGAGCTGTTTTTT. Translating gives CASNAGGNTGELFF. Variable domain in full (rest from reference TRBV19 and TRBJ2-2): DGGITQSPKYLFRKEGQNVTLSCEQNLNHDAMYWYRQDPGQGLRLIYYSQIVNDFQKGDIAEGYSVSREKKESFPLTVTSAQKNPTAFYLCASNAGGNTGELFFGEGSRLTVL.

J is TRBJ2-7 and V is TRBV28, with D perhaps matching TRBD2 (5 bases). In germline, CDR1 is MDHEN, CDR2 SYDVKM. This CDR3 contains 12 residues. The V end was cut by 2 bases, the J end by 5 bases, with 7 bases between. The CDR3 region is CASSLDSDEQYF. DNA of the CDR3: TGTGCCAGCAGTTTAGATAGCGACGAGCAGTACTTC.

This clone turned up a few times. This chain uses TRBV7-2 with TRBJ2-6, with D unresolved. Trimming took 1 base from V and 0 from J, leaving 10 bases between them. The germline CDR1 and CDR2 sequences are SGHTA and FQGNSA. The CDR3 sequence is 17 residues long. The CDR3 DNA sequence: TGTGCCAGCAGCTTAGGGAGAACCAGCTCTGGGGCCAACGTCCTGACTTTC. Translating it yields CASSLGRTSSGANVLTF.

J is TRBJ1-1 and V is TRBV6-5, with D maybe TRBD1 (5 bases). CDR1 MNHEY and CDR2 SVGAGI come from the germline V gene. The CDR3 extends over 14 amino acids. Trimming removed 6 bases from V and 4 bases from J, with 15 bases in between. The DNA of the CDR3 is TGTGCCAGCAGGCGTTTTCAGGGAAGCACTGAAGCTTTCTTT. The encoded protein is CASRRFQGSTEAFF.

The rearrangement links TRBV2 to TRBJ1-4; D is unresolved. The CDR3 extends over 15 amino acids. Trimming removed 7 bases at V and 5 bases at J, with 17 bases between. The germline CDR1 and CDR2 sequences are SNHLY and FYNNEI. CDR3 coding DNA: TGTGCCAGCACCGCCGAGGGCAGATCGAATGAAAAACTGTTTTTT. The encoded protein is CASTAEGRSNEKLFF.

The chain carries TRBV5-4 and TRBJ2-6; tentative D call: TRBD2 (5 bases). Germline V gives CDR1 SGHNT, CDR2 YYREEE (reference sequence). Trimming left V 3 bases short and J 0 bases short, with 13 bases between. The CDR3 runs to 17 residues. The CDR3 DNA reads TGTGCCAGCAGCTCAATGCCGGGGTCCTCTGGGGCCAACGTCCTGACTTTC. This sequence encodes CASSSMPGSSGANVLTF.

The V and J genes are TRBV7-8 and TRBJ1-6; D unresolved. Germline assignment: CDR1 SGHVS and CDR2 FQNEAQ. CDR3 length: 17 amino acids. V lost 3 bases to trimming and J lost 9 bases, with 21 bases between them. CDR3 sequence reads: CASSFGTSANVFSPLHF. CDR3 bases: TGTGCCAGCAGCTTCGGTACAAGCGCCAATGTATTTTCACCCCTCCACTTT.

The J gene is TRBJ2-7, the V gene TRBV4-1; D remains unclear. This CDR3 comprises 15 residues. CDR1 is MGHRA and CDR2 is YSYEKL in the germline V gene. With 5 bases removed from V and 0 bases from J, the gap between germline ends came to 14 bases. DNA for the CDR3: TGCGCCAGCAGCATACGAGAGTTTACCTCCTACGAGCAGTACTTC. Translated: CASSIREFTSYEQYF.

The CDR3 sequence is CASSKGQGRSYGYTF. The CDR3 DNA sequence: TGTGCCAGCAGCAAGGGACAGGGAAGGAGCTATGGCTACACCTTC. The rearrangement uses TRBV5-5 and TRBJ1-2; 9 bases map to TRBD1. Per germline, CDR1 SGHKS and CDR2 YYEKEE (reference sequence). The length of the CDR3 is 15 residues. Trimming cost V 4 bases and J 4 bases; bases outside gene matches: 8. The whole variable domain, remainder taken from reference TRBV5-5 and TRBJ1-2, is DAGVTQSPTHLIKTRGQQVTLRCSPISGHKSVSWYQQVLGQGPQFIFQYYEKEERGRGNFPDRFSARQFPNYSSELNVNALLLGDSALYLCASSKGQGRSYGYTFGSGTRLTVV.

The V call is TRBV5-6, the J call TRBJ1-4; 8 nucleotides match TRBD1. CDR3 length: 17 amino acids. Germline lookup yields CDR1 SGHDT and CDR2 YYEEEE. Trimming took 4 bases from V and 4 from J; bases not matched to a gene: 12. CDR3 region: CASSTFGDRLLNEKLFF. The CDR3 coding sequence is TGTGCCAGCAGCACTTTCGGGGACAGGCTACTTAATGAAAAACTGTTTTTT.

DNA of the CDR3: TGTGCCAGCAGCCTATCATATCGGACAGGGGGTTTCACAGATACGCAGTATTTT. This sequence encodes CASSLSYRTGGFTDTQYF. V usage is TRBV5-6 and J usage is TRBJ2-3, with 10 bases lining up with TRBD1. Trimming removed 4 bases from V and 2 bases from J; junction bases left unmatched: 13. Per germline, CDR1 SGHDT and CDR2 YYEEEE. This CDR3 spans 18 amino acids.